One and the same sample provided the 30 T cell receptor beta chains below, sequenced in a study of blood T cell repertoires in COVID-19. Profiled with immunoSEQ multiplex PCR; TCRdb holds only in-frame clones, not every one. The sample shows 100,000 to 150,000 clones, approximately 87% of them seen only once. Input material: peripheral blood. Source of these receptors: a man in his 60s with acute or convalescent COVID-19.

This chain links TRBV7-3 with TRBJ2-1; 7 bases agree with TRBD2. The CDR3 consists of 16 residues. The junction had 7 bases not matched to a gene; V was cut back by 0 bases and J by 5 bases. Germline loops: CDR1 SGHTA, CDR2 FQGTGA. The CDR3 coding sequence is TGTGCCAGCAGCTTAACGTCACAAAGCGGGAACAATGAGCAGTTCTTC. It specifies CASSLTSQSGNNEQFF.

The CDR3 DNA reads as TGCGCCAGCAGCCAGACAGGGTGGGGGACAGATACGCAGTATTTT. Protein product: CASSQTGWGTDTQYF. The V and J genes are TRBV4-3 and TRBJ2-3; 7 nucleotides match TRBD1. This CDR3 is 15 amino acids long. Looked up from germline, CDR1 is LGHNA and CDR2 is YSLEER. Germline trimming cut 3 bases from V and 3 bases from J; bases unmatched to any gene: 6.

This chain uses TRBV19 with TRBJ1-5, with TRBD1 as a possible D gene (5 bases). The CDR3 consists of 13 residues. Germline CDR1 is LNHDA and CDR2 is SQIVND (reference sequence). V was pared by 3 bases and J by 7 bases, with 10 bases between. CDR3 in DNA: TGTGCCAGTAGTATCCCAGGGAACCAGCCCCAGCATTTT. It codes for CASSIPGNQPQHF. Complete variable domain (other parts from reference TRBV19 and TRBJ1-5): DGGITQSPKYLFRKEGQNVTLSCEQNLNHDAMYWYRQDPGQGLRLIYYSQIVNDFQKGDIAEGYSVSREKKESFPLTVTSAQKNPTAFYLCASSIPGNQPQHFGDGTRLSIL.

V and J are TRBV7-9 and TRBJ2-2; the match to TRBD2 covers 7 bases. Trimming removed 2 bases from V and 5 bases from J; junction bases left unmatched: 8. The CDR3 length is 16 residues. Germline CDR1 and CDR2: SEHNR and FQNEAQ (reference sequence). The CDR3 spells CASSLSTGGLTGELFF. The CDR3 nucleotides read TGTGCCAGCAGCTTATCTACGGGAGGCTTAACCGGGGAGCTGTTTTTT.

The chain links TRBV18 to TRBJ2-1; TRBD1 matches at 7 bases. V shed 9 bases and J 1 base; nucleotides not matched to a gene: 9. CDR1 and CDR2 (germline): KGHSH, LQKENI. This CDR3 contains 15 residues. In nucleotides, the CDR3 is TGTGCCAGTTCGACAGGGAGTGCGTCCTACAATGAGCAGTTCTTC. This encodes CASSTGSASYNEQFF.

CDR3: CASTWAGASETQYF. DNA for the CDR3: TGTGCCAGCACCTGGGCGGGGGCCTCGGAGACCCAGTACTTC. The rearrangement uses TRBV7-2 and TRBJ2-5; a possible D gene is TRBD2 (7 bases). Deletions cut 7 bases from V and 5 bases from J, with 17 bases between. Germline CDR1 reads SGHTA; CDR2 reads FQGNSA. CDR3 length equals 14 residues.

The J gene is TRBJ2-7, the V gene TRBV7-6; TRBD1 matches at 10 bases. This CDR3 has 15 amino acids. The V segment lost 5 bases and the J segment 0 bases; nucleotides outside the gene matches: 4. CDR1 SGHVS and CDR2 FNYEAQ come from the germline V gene. The CDR3 DNA is TGTGCCAGCAGCCTAGGACAGGGGGGCTCCTACGAGCAGTACTTC. Residues: CASSLGQGGSYEQYF.

The rearrangement uses TRBV4-3 and TRBJ1-2, with D unclear. The CDR3 sequence is 18 residues long. V lost 1 base and J lost 0, with 18 bases in between. Per the germline V gene, CDR1 is LGHNA and CDR2 is YSLEER. CDR3 protein: CASSQGRELTMANYGYTF. In DNA, the CDR3 is TGCGCCAGCAGCCAAGGACGGGAGCTGACAATGGCTAACTATGGCTACACCTTC.

V usage is TRBV2 and J usage is TRBJ2-2, with TRBD1 identical over 10 bases. The germline CDR1 and CDR2 sequences are SNHLY and FYNNEI. Germline trimming cut 8 bases from V and 6 bases from J; bases unmatched to any gene: 6. The CDR3 spans 14 residues. The CDR3: CASQGQGRAGELFF. CDR3 sequence (DNA): TGTGCCAGCCAGGGACAGGGGAGGGCCGGGGAGCTGTTTTTT.

The CDR3 reads CASSVTARGANVLTF. In DNA, the CDR3 is TGTGCCAGCAGCGTGACCGCGAGGGGGGCCAACGTCCTGACTTTC. The chain has TRBV11-2 and TRBJ2-6; D ambiguous. Germline CDR1 reads SGHAT; CDR2 reads FQNNGV. The CDR3 has 15 residues. The ends were cut back, 5 bases at V and 4 bases at J, with 12 bases in the middle.

V is TRBV5-1 and J is TRBJ2-5; 9 bases agree with TRBD2. CDR3 length: 15 amino acids. The V gene end was trimmed by 3 bases and the J gene end by 2 bases; junction bases not matched to a gene: 5. Germline CDR1 is SGHRS and CDR2 is YFSETQ. In nucleotides, the CDR3 is TGCGCCAGCAGCTCCGGGACTAGCCCACAAGAGACCCAGTACTTC. Translated, it gives CASSSGTSPQETQYF.

The rearrangement uses TRBV7-8 and TRBJ1-5; D possibly corresponds to TRBD1 (5 bases). The CDR3 length is 15 residues. Trimming left V 5 bases short and J 0 bases short, with 11 bases between. CDR1 is SGHVS, CDR2 FQNEAQ, per germline. The DNA for the CDR3 is TGTGCCAGCAGCGACGACAGTTATAGCAATCAGCCCCAGCATTTT. This translates into CASSDDSYSNQPQHF.

The chain recombines TRBV28 with TRBJ2-5; 7 positions match TRBD2. Trimming at V came to 4 bases and at J to 1 base, leaving 6 bases not matched to a gene. The V gene's germline CDR1 is MDHEN and CDR2 SYDVKM. This CDR3 is built from 15 residues. CDR3 sequence reads: CASSSRGDFQETQYF. The CDR3 nucleotides are TGTGCCAGCAGTTCCCGGGGGGACTTCCAAGAGACCCAGTACTTC.

V is TRBV7-2 and J is TRBJ2-5; D not resolved. The CDR3 is 14 residues long. V lost 1 base to trimming and J lost 4 bases, with 10 bases between them. The germline V gene has CDR1 SGHTA and CDR2 FQGNSA. The CDR3 DNA follows: TGTGCCAGCAGCTTAGGCCCGGTGAGAGAGACCCAGTACTTC. Translated, it gives CASSLGPVRETQYF.

This clone was seen just once. The chain carries TRBV7-8 and TRBJ1-3, with 7 bases fitting TRBD1. The CDR3 has 16 residues. V gave up 1 base and J gave up 2 bases; unmatched junction bases: 5. Germline assignment: CDR1 SGHVS and CDR2 FQNEAQ. This chain's CDR3 is CASSLVEGATGNTIYF. The DNA for the CDR3 is TGTGCCAGCAGCTTAGTGGAGGGGGCGACTGGAAACACCATATATTTT.

The rearrangement joins TRBV15 to TRBJ2-7, with TRBD1 identical over 8 bases. The CDR3 has 15 residues. Germline values: CDR1 LNHNV, CDR2 YYDKDF (reference sequence). Trimming cost V 0 bases and J 5 bases; bases outside gene matches: 6. The DNA for the CDR3 is TGTGCCACCAGCAGAGAGCCAGGGGGCCTGAACGAGCAGTACTTC. This gives the protein CATSREPGGLNEQYF.

This clone appeared a few times. J is TRBJ2-5 and V is TRBV2; 8 nucleotides agree with TRBD1. In germline, CDR1 is SNHLY, CDR2 FYNNEI. CDR3 length: 14 amino acids. Trimming at V came to 6 bases and at J to 2 bases, leaving 5 bases not matched to a gene. CDR3 DNA: TGTGCCAGCAGCGTGCAGGGGGCGCAAGAGACCCAGTACTTC. This encodes CASSVQGAQETQYF.

The chain has TRBV21-1 and TRBJ1-5; TRBD1 is the table's D call and was not checked against the DNA. TRBV21-1 is deemed a pseudogene. This CDR3 has 19 residues. The CDR3 sequence is CASSKTSGPRGQTFRAQHF. The CDR3 DNA reads as TGTGCCAGCAGCAAAACCTCGGGACCCCGGGGACAGACGTTCAGGGCCCAGCATTTT.

This rearrangement joins TRBV6-2 or TRBV6-3 to TRBJ2-7, with D possibly being TRBD2 (6 bases). CDR3 length equals 16 residues. Trimming stripped 6 bases from V and 1 base from J, with 19 bases between. CDR1 is MNHEY and CDR2 is SVGEGT in the germline V gene. The CDR3 is CASSPRGGVESYEQYF. The CDR3 DNA sequence: TGTGCCAGCAGCCCTCGGGGAGGAGTAGAGTCCTACGAGCAGTACTTC.

This clone was observed at least ten times. The chain uses TRBV29-1 and TRBJ2-1, with D perhaps TRBD2 (5 bases). CDR3 size: 11 residues. With 4 bases removed from V and 9 bases from J, the gap between germline ends came to 10 bases. Germline lookup yields CDR1 SQVTM and CDR2 ANQGSEA. The chain's CDR3 is CSVGRAGEQFF. The CDR3 nucleotides are TGCAGCGTTGGCCGTGCGGGTGAGCAGTTCTTC.

The rearrangement uses TRBV6-5 and TRBJ2-4; TRBD1 matches 8 bases. This CDR3 comprises 14 residues. V dropped 7 bases and J dropped 8; count of bases not matched to a gene: 10. Germline CDR1 and CDR2: MNHEY and SVGAGI. The CDR3 nucleotides read TGTGCCAGCAAGGACAGGGCCGTAAAGGACATTCAGTACTTC. It yields the protein CASKDRAVKDIQYF.

The V and J genes are TRBV10-3 and TRBJ1-1; no reliable D call. From germline, CDR1 is ENHRY and CDR2 SYGVKD. The germline V and J ends were trimmed by 10 bases and 5 bases, with 17 bases remaining between them. The CDR3 runs 13 residues. The CDR3 reads CATHFGVGTEAFF. The CDR3 coding sequence is TGTGCCACCCACTTCGGGGTAGGTACTGAAGCTTTCTTT.

This clone was detected a few times. The gene calls are TRBV6-5 and TRBJ2-5; 9 nucleotides line up with TRBD1. The CDR3 sequence is 15 residues long. The V gene's germline CDR1 is MNHEY and CDR2 SVGAGI. V shed 6 bases, J shed 1 base, and the junction held 6 bases outside the gene matches. The CDR3 sequence: CASSIGGQGQETQYF. DNA of the CDR3: TGTGCCAGCAGCATAGGGGGACAGGGCCAAGAGACCCAGTACTTC.

To note about this clone: The sample carries other DNA sequences with the same CDR3. This chain connects TRBV19 to TRBJ1-5; 8 bases map to TRBD1. Germline assignment: CDR1 LNHDA and CDR2 SQIVND (reference sequence). V trimming: 5 bases; J trimming: 2 bases; junction bases outside the gene matches: 5. The CDR3 extends over 15 amino acids. DNA of the CDR3: TGTGCCAGTAGTGGGACAGGCGGAGGCAATCAGCCCCAGCATTTT. Translation gives CASSGTGGGNQPQHF.

The chain joins TRBV5-4 to TRBJ1-2, with 7 bases fitting TRBD1. There are 14 residues in the CDR3. Germline values: CDR1 SGHNT, CDR2 YYREEE (reference sequence). V was clipped by 5 bases and J by 2 bases; unmatched bases: 6. In DNA form, the CDR3 reads TGTGCCAGCAGGACAGGGTCGGAAAACTATGGCTACACCTTC. It specifies CASRTGSENYGYTF.

The rearrangement uses TRBV12-3 or TRBV12-4 and TRBJ1-2; unclear D gene. CDR3 length equals 13 residues. Deletions cut 1 base from V and 4 bases from J, with 7 bases between. For the CDR3, the DNA is TGTGCCAGCAGTTTAGGGGAGATCTATGGCTACACCTTC. Amino acids: CASSLGEIYGYTF.

The chain uses TRBV19 and TRBJ1-2; a weak D match, TRBD1 (6 bases). The CDR3 is made up of 12 amino acids. Per germline, CDR1 LNHDA and CDR2 SQIVND (reference sequence). The V end was cut by 7 bases, the J end by 4 bases, with 10 bases between. CDR3 nucleotides: TGTGCCAGTACCTCGACAGGCTATGGCTACACCTTC. Translation gives CASTSTGYGYTF.

V is TRBV7-2 and J is TRBJ1-2; 7 nucleotides agree with TRBD1. J was trimmed by 2 bases and V by 1 base; bases with no gene match: 4. CDR1 SGHTA and CDR2 FQGNSA come from the germline V gene. The CDR3 is made up of 15 amino acids. The CDR3 bases are TGTGCCAGCAGCTTAGAGCCAGGGGGAAACTATGGCTACACCTTC. It encodes CASSLEPGGNYGYTF. The full variable domain, rest sourced from reference TRBV7-2 and TRBJ1-2, is GAGVSQSPSNKVTEKGKDVELRCDPISGHTALYWYRQSLGQGLEFLIYFQGNSAPDKSGLPSDRFSAERTGGSVSTLTIQRTQQEDSAVYLCASSLEPGGNYGYTFGSGTRLTVV.

The chain links TRBV24-1 to TRBJ1-1; D gene ambiguous. The V gene lost 3 bases and the J gene lost 6 bases, with 4 bases spanning the gap. CDR1 KGHDR and CDR2 SFDVKD come from the germline V gene. The CDR3 spans 11 residues. The CDR3 region has the DNA TGTGCCACCAGTGATGAGGCTGAAGCTTTCTTT. Translating it yields CATSDEAEAFF.

The gene calls are TRBV11-2 and TRBJ2-1; D might be TRBD2 (6 bases). The CDR3 consists of 14 residues. Trimming left V 5 bases short and J 9 bases short, with 17 bases between. The V gene's germline CDR1 is SGHAT and CDR2 FQNNGV. CDR3: CASSRLGDGGEQFF. DNA of the CDR3: TGTGCCAGCAGCCGACTAGGAGACGGGGGTGAGCAGTTCTTC.